This TCR beta chain originates from a study of cytomegalovirus exposure and HLA in healthy donors. Findings and caveats of the study: The productive fraction for most TCR beta V segments was about 87% or about 30% in an earlier analysis. A later analysis found most CMV-associated TCR beta chains apparently HLA-restricted. TCR beta chains associated with HLA were, in a later analysis, more clonally expanded than equally common others.

This clone was recorded only once. Its antigen is as yet unknown. Germline CDR1 MNHEY, CDR2 SVGAGI. This CDR3 is built from 14 residues. With V trimmed by 10 bases and J by 4 bases, 7 bases remained unmatched. PCR was performed using 60 Vbeta and 13 Jbeta primers. Data came from immunoSEQ multiplex PCR; TCRdb stores just in-frame clones and leaves some out. The sample holds about 160,000 clones; approximately 80% are singletons and the top ten take about 1.2%. The sample comprised PBMCs. The chain carries TRBV6-5 and TRBJ2-1; 10 nucleotides line up with TRBD1. This receptor was obtained from a boy aged 2 to 10 in good health and CMV-seronegative. CDR3 nucleotide sequence: TGTGCCACAAAGGGACAGGGGAGTTACAATGAGCAGTTCTTC. It translates to CATKGQGSYNEQFF.